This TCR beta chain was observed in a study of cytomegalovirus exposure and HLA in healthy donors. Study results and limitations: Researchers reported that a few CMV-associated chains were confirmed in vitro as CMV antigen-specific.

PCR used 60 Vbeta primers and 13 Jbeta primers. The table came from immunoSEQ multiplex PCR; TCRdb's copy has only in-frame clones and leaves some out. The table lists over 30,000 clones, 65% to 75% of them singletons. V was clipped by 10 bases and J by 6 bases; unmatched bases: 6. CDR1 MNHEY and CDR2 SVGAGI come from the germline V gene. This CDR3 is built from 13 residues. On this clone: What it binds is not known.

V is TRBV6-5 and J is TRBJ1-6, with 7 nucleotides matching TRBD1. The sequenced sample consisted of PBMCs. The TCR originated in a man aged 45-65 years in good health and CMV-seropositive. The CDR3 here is CANRQGRNSPLHF. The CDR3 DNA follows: TGTGCCAACCGACAGGGACGTAATTCACCCCTCCACTTT.